This note documents a single T cell receptor beta chain sequence. Using immunoSEQ multiplex PCR, the repertoire was profiled, and TCRdb retains in-frame clones only, with some absent. In the table there are 50,000 to 65,000 clones, 90% of which are singletons. The CDR3 extends over 14 amino acids. Germline CDR1 is SEHNR and CDR2 is FQNEAQ (reference sequence). The V end was cut by 2 bases, the J end by 4 bases, with 11 bases between. This record comes from a study of OX40 agonist ivuxolimab in advanced cancers. As for the study in general: The dose-escalation cohort was about 87% male, with a mean age of about 60 years, ranging about 23 to 90. Past anti-PD-1, anti-PD-L1 or anti-CTLA-4 therapy was accepted, and 30% to 45% had received some.

The source was CD4+ or CD8+ T cells sorted from blood, collected in a trial of the OX40 agonist ivuxolimab. The receptor comes from an adult with an advanced solid tumor such as melanoma, head and neck, liver or kidney cancer. This rearrangement joins TRBV7-9 to TRBJ1-2, with D possibly being TRBD1 (5 bases). CDR3 sequence (DNA): TGTGCCAGCAGCTTAAGTGGGGCATTCTATGGCTACACCTTC. This sequence encodes CASSLSGAFYGYTF.